This TCR beta chain was recovered during a study of blood T cell repertoires in COVID-19. Overall study context: The analysed material was cDNA or gDNA that came from T cells, B-cell-depleted T cells, or PBMCs.

The CDR3 contains 14 residues. V was shortened by 1 base and J by 7 bases, with 13 bases between the two germline ends. The V gene's germline CDR1 is GTSNPN and CDR2 SVGIG (reference sequence). Repertoires were generated with immunoSEQ multiplex PCR, while TCRdb's copy carries only in-frame clones and drops some. The table lists around 150,000 clones, about three quarters of them singletons. This TCR was sampled from a woman of 80 years or more with active or convalescent COVID-19. This sequence joins TRBV30 and TRBJ1-4; the D is unclear. Specimen: peripheral blood. The CDR3 protein is CAWSGQSLSEKLFF. CDR3 nucleotide sequence: TGTGCCTGGAGTGGCCAGTCTCTTTCTGAAAAACTGTTTTTT.